The clone carrying this T cell receptor (beta chain) occurred once. The sample comes from a study of CD8 T cells in Susac syndrome. Between the trimmed V and J ends, which lost 1 base and 3 bases, there was a span of 8 bases. Germline V gene sequence: CDR1 SGHRS, CDR2 YFSETQ. The length of the CDR3 is 14 residues. It was with random hexamers that roughly 0.45 to 1 ug RNA was reverse transcribed. TCR beta CDR3 was amplified by immunoSEQ covering 54 Vbeta and 13 Jbeta. TCRdb fed the immunoSEQ multiplex PCR reads into MiXCR, producing one record per CDR3 protein. The sample carries about 180,000 distinct CDR3 sequences, roughly 95% recorded once. Negative isolation yielded CD8+ and CD4+ T cells; FACS enriched TEMRA cells.

The sample comprised CD8+ T cells from PBMCs. This receptor was taken from a human donor with multiple sclerosis. This chain uses TRBV5-1 with TRBJ2-4; no firm D call. CDR3 amino acids: CASSLFRSKNIQYF. The DNA for the CDR3 is TGCGCCAGCAGCTTGTTCAGGAGCAAAAACATTCAGTACTTC.